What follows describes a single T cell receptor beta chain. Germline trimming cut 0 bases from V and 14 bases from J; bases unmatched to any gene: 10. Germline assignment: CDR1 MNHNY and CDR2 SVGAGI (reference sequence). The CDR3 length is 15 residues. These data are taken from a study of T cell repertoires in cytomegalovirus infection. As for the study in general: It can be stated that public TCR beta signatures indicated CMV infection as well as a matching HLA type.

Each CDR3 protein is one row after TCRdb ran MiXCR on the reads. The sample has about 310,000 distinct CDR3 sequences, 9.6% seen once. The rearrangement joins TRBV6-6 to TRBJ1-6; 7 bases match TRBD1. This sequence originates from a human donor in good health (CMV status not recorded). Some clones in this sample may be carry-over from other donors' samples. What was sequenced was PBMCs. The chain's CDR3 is CASSYSIGTALTLHF. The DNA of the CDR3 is TGTGCCAGCAGTTACTCGATTGGGACAGCGTTGACCCTCCACTTT.